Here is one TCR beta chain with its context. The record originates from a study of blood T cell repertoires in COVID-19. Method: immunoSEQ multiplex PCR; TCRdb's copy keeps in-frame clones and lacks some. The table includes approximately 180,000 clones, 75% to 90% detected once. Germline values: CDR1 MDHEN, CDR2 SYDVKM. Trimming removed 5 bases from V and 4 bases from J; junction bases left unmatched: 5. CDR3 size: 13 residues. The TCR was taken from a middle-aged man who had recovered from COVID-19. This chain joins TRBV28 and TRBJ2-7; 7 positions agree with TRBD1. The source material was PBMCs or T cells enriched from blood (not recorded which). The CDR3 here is CASSIPGGYEQYF. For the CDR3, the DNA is TGTGCCAGCAGTATACCAGGGGGATACGAGCAGTACTTC.